Given below is one T cell receptor (beta chain) in context. Its target is not known. The entry originates in a study of graft-versus-host responses after intestinal transplantation. Study-wide points: Graft-donor T cell macrochimerism in patients accompanied high graft-versus-host to host-versus-graft clonal ratios in allografts.

Profiling relied on immunoSEQ multiplex PCR, and the TCRdb table lists in-frame clones only, not all of them. Seen here are about 92,000 clones, around nine tenths observed once, and the top ten hold 5% to 6.5%. This CDR3 has 12 residues. Trimming removed 1 base from V and 8 bases from J, with 11 bases in between. The germline gives CDR1 SQVTM, CDR2 ANQGSEA. The starting material was unstimulated CD8+ T cells sorted from spleen or lymph node cells, obtained before intestinal transplant. J is TRBJ2-5 and V is TRBV29-1, with D unclear. The clonotype originates from a human donor who received an intestinal transplant. The CDR3 nucleotides are TGCAGCGTTGAAGTTAATAAGAGAACCCAGTACTTC. This codes for CSVEVNKRTQYF.